One sample yielded the 29 T cell receptor beta chains listed below, sequenced in a study of blood T cell repertoires in COVID-19. TCRdb's copy holds only in-frame clones and misses some; the assay was immunoSEQ multiplex PCR. Among 350,000 to 450,000 clones listed, around nine tenths were seen once. Sequencing used PBMCs or T cells enriched from blood (not recorded which). Source of these receptors: a woman aged 30 to 39 who had recovered from COVID-19.

Details on this clone: The junction departs from the called germline gene at one end, perhaps through a read error. The CDR3: CAITERITLGRSTEAFF. The CDR3 bases are TGTGCCATCACTGAGCGGATTACCCTTGGCCGGAGCACTGAAGCTTTCTTT. This chain uses TRBV10-3 with TRBJ1-1; no firm D call. From germline, CDR1 is ENHRY and CDR2 SYGVKD. This CDR3 contains 17 residues.

This clone appeared once. This chain links TRBV11-2 with TRBJ2-3, with TRBD2 identical over 8 bases. J was trimmed by 2 bases and V by 0 bases; bases with no gene match: 7. The germline V gene encodes CDR1 SGHAT and CDR2 FQNNGV. This CDR3 region has 17 residues. CDR3 protein: CASSLDLGTRYTDTQYF. The CDR3 nucleotides are TGTGCCAGCAGCTTAGATCTCGGGACTAGGTACACAGATACGCAGTATTTT. Looking up the rest from reference TRBV11-2 and TRBJ2-3 gives the full variable domain: EAGVAQSPRYKIIEKRQSVAFWCNPISGHATLYWYQQILGQGPKLLIQFQNNGVVDDSQLPKDRFSAERLKGVDSTLKIQPAKLEDSAVYLCASSLDLGTRYTDTQYFGPGTRLTVL.

CDR3 amino acids: CASSQDRWTGGTEAFF. The CDR3 DNA sequence: TGCGCCAGCAGCCAAGATCGTTGGACAGGGGGAACTGAAGCTTTCTTT. The gene calls are TRBV4-1 and TRBJ1-1, with 10 positions matching TRBD1. The trim removed 0 bases at V and 5 bases at J, leaving 6 bases unmatched. The CDR3 sequence is 16 residues long. Germline lookup yields CDR1 MGHRA and CDR2 YSYEKL.

This chain connects TRBV5-1 to TRBJ2-7, with 12 bases aligning to TRBD2. Germline V gives CDR1 SGHRS, CDR2 YFSETQ. This CDR3 region has 15 residues. Trimming removed 2 bases from V and 5 bases from J; junction bases left unmatched: 5. CDR3 nucleotide sequence: TGCGCCAGCAGCTTTCTAGCGGGAGGGCTAGACGAGCAGTACTTC. This sequence encodes CASSFLAGGLDEQYF.

This clone showed up just once. The J gene is TRBJ1-3, the V gene TRBV7-8, with TRBD1 matching over 7 bases. CDR1 and CDR2 (germline): SGHVS, FQNEAQ. V shed 4 bases, J shed 8 bases, and the junction held 11 bases outside the gene matches. The length of the CDR3 is 15 residues. In nucleotides, the CDR3 is TGTGCCAGCAGCTACGAACGAACAGGGGAGCACACCATATATTTT. Amino acid sequence: CASSYERTGEHTIYF.

This rearrangement joins TRBV2 to TRBJ2-7; D gene ambiguous. The CDR3 is 12 amino acids. Per the germline V gene, CDR1 is SNHLY and CDR2 is FYNNEI. Trimming cost V 3 bases and J 3 bases, with 6 bases left between them. Here the CDR3 DNA reads TGTGCCAGCAGTGATAGTAACTACGAGCAGTACTTC. This encodes CASSDSNYEQYF.

V gene TRBV3-1 (or the pseudogene TRBV3-2) combines with J gene TRBJ1-2; no clear D. The CDR3 runs 13 residues. Per germline, CDR1 LGHDT and CDR2 YNNKEL (reference sequence). V was pared by 1 base and J by 2 bases, with 5 bases between. CDR3 residues: CASSQVLNYGYTF. The CDR3 region has the DNA TGTGCCAGCAGCCAAGTCCTAAACTATGGCTACACCTTC.

This chain links TRBV7-9 with TRBJ1-3; perhaps TRBD1 as D (6 bases). This CDR3 region has 16 residues. Trimming removed 5 bases from V and 3 bases from J, with 17 bases in between. CDR1 SEHNR and CDR2 FQNEAQ come from the germline V gene (reference sequence). CDR3 DNA sequence: TGTGCCAGCAGCCCATGGACAGAGCTCCTTGGAAACACCATATATTTT. Protein product: CASSPWTELLGNTIYF. Drawing the rest from reference TRBV7-9 and TRBJ1-3, the complete variable domain is DTGVSQNPRHKITKRGQNVTFRCDPISEHNRLYWYRQTLGQGPEFLTYFQNEAQLEKSRLLSDRFSAERPKGSFSTLEIQRTEQGDSAMYLCASSPWTELLGNTIYFGEGSWLTVV.

This chain connects TRBV18 to TRBJ2-7, with a tentative D call TRBD1 (6 bases). Germline assignment: CDR1 KGHSH and CDR2 LQKENI. The CDR3 has 13 amino acids. V lost 3 bases and J 3 bases, leaving 9 bases between the germline ends. CDR3 DNA sequence: TGTGCCAGCTCACCCGCGGACAGCTACGAGCAGTACTTC. Its translation: CASSPADSYEQYF.

The genes are TRBV10-2 and TRBJ2-2, with D perhaps matching TRBD1 (6 bases). The V gene's germline CDR1 is WSHSY and CDR2 SAAADI. The length of the CDR3 is 14 residues. The V gene lost 5 bases and the J gene lost 1 base, with 8 bases spanning the gap. The DNA for the CDR3 is TGCGCCAGCAGTCAACAGGGGAACACCGGGGAGCTGTTTTTT. This sequence encodes CASSQQGNTGELFF.

V usage is TRBV7-2 and J usage is TRBJ1-2, with D uncertain. V lost 0 bases and J lost 4, with 12 bases in between. Germline V CDR1 and CDR2: SGHTA, FQGNSA. The CDR3 spans 15 residues. CDR3 protein: CASSLARASFYGYTF. CDR3 DNA: TGTGCCAGCAGCTTAGCGAGGGCGTCCTTCTATGGCTACACCTTC.

V is TRBV5-1 and J is TRBJ2-2; D is undetermined. The CDR3 runs to 15 residues. With 4 bases removed from V and 2 bases from J, the gap between germline ends came to 12 bases. From germline, CDR1 is SGHRS and CDR2 YFSETQ. This CDR3 is CASSLLEHNTGELFF. DNA for the CDR3: TGCGCCAGCAGCCTGCTGGAGCACAACACCGGGGAGCTGTTTTTT.

This clone was counted between two and nine times. The chain has TRBV6-2 or TRBV6-3 and TRBJ1-5; 7 bases match TRBD1. V lost 2 bases and J lost 4; bases outside the gene matches: 2. Germline V CDR1 and CDR2: MNHEY, SVGEGT. The CDR3 sequence is 14 residues long. The CDR3: CASSYGTENQPQHF. The CDR3 DNA follows: TGTGCCAGCAGTTACGGGACAGAAAATCAGCCCCAGCATTTT.

The chain uses TRBV7-2 and TRBJ1-2; TRBD1 aligns across 8 bases. This CDR3 is 14 amino acids long. The J segment lost 2 bases and the V segment lost 5 bases, leaving 4 bases of the junction unmatched. Looked up from germline, CDR1 is SGHTA and CDR2 is FQGNSA. The CDR3 is CASSQGASNYGYTF. CDR3 bases: TGTGCCAGCAGCCAGGGGGCCTCCAACTATGGCTACACCTTC.

This clone has just one count. V is TRBV7-2 and J is TRBJ1-5; tentatively, D is TRBD1 (5 bases). V was trimmed by 2 bases and J by 2 bases, leaving 13 bases between them. CDR1 is SGHTA, CDR2 FQGNSA, per germline. The CDR3 length is 16 residues. Here the CDR3 DNA reads TGTGCCAGCAGCTTAAGGGGCAGACTGGGCAATCAGCCCCAGCATTTT. Translation: CASSLRGRLGNQPQHF.

The rearrangement joins TRBV6-5 to TRBJ1-1; 7 bases align to TRBD1. With V trimmed by 6 bases and J by 1 base, 2 bases remained unmatched. This CDR3 has 13 residues. Germline V gene lookup returns CDR1 MNHEY and CDR2 SVGAGI. The DNA for the CDR3 is TGTGCCAGCAGAGACAGGGCGAACACTGAAGCTTTCTTT. It yields the protein CASRDRANTEAFF.

The chain carries TRBV19 and TRBJ1-2, with D unresolved. The CDR3 length is 13 residues. Trimming shortened V by 6 bases and J by 4 bases, and 12 bases separated the two germline ends. Germline V gene sequence: CDR1 LNHDA, CDR2 SQIVND (reference sequence). The CDR3 is CASSPAQRYGYTF. CDR3 coding DNA: TGTGCCAGTAGCCCAGCCCAGCGCTATGGCTACACCTTC.

The genes are TRBV25-1 and TRBJ1-2; unclear D gene. V dropped 4 bases and J dropped 4 bases, with 13 bases sitting between them. Germline CDR1 and CDR2: MGHDK and SYGVNS. The CDR3 runs to 14 residues. CDR3 protein: CASSASPQIYGYTF. The CDR3 DNA follows: TGTGCCAGCAGTGCTTCTCCCCAGATCTATGGCTACACCTTC.

The CDR3 DNA reads as TGTGCCAGCAGCGCGCCCTTTCCGGGCACAGATACGCAGTATTTT. Its translation: CASSAPFPGTDTQYF. The gene calls are TRBV7-2 and TRBJ2-3, with D hard to call. Germline CDR1 SGHTA, CDR2 FQGNSA. The CDR3 runs 15 residues. Trimming left V 5 bases short and J 1 base short, with 13 bases between.

J is TRBJ1-1 and V is TRBV7-2, with TRBD1 as a possible D gene (5 bases). CDR3 size: 15 residues. Trimming stripped 2 bases from V and 6 bases from J, with 16 bases between. Germline V gene lookup returns CDR1 SGHTA and CDR2 FQGNSA. The CDR3 is CASSLWGRRTSEAFF. The CDR3 DNA follows: TGTGCCAGCAGCTTATGGGGCCGTCGGACCTCTGAAGCTTTCTTT.

Only one count was recorded for this clone. The chain is built from TRBV30 and TRBJ1-2, with 7 bases aligning to TRBD1. CDR1 is GTSNPN, CDR2 SVGIG, per germline (reference sequence). The V and J ends lost 3 bases and 6 bases, in that order; junction bases with no gene match: 10. The CDR3 totals 14 residues. CDR3 in DNA: TGTGCCTGGAGAACTTACGGGACAGAGGATGGCTACACCTTC. Amino acids: CAWRTYGTEDGYTF.

This clone was seen only a few times. V is TRBV28 and J is TRBJ2-4; D is perhaps TRBD2 (6 bases). Germline V gene data show CDR1 as MDHEN and CDR2 as SYDVKM. This CDR3 is 13 amino acids long. Deletions cut 1 base from V and 10 bases from J, with 11 bases between. This chain's CDR3 is CASSLSIAEIQYF. CDR3 bases: TGTGCCAGCAGTTTATCCATAGCGGAAATTCAGTACTTC.

V gene TRBV7-2 combines with J gene TRBJ2-7; 9 nucleotides match TRBD1. In germline, CDR1 is SGHTA, CDR2 FQGNSA. CDR3 length equals 16 residues. V shed 5 bases and J 6 bases; nucleotides not matched to a gene: 14. The DNA of the CDR3 is TGTGCCAGCAGCCCGGGCGCGGGACAGGGATTATTCGAGCAGTACTTC. Translation gives CASSPGAGQGLFEQYF.

CDR3: CASSPRLLAETQYF. Here the CDR3 DNA reads TGCGCCAGCAGCCCCAGATTGCTAGCAGAGACCCAGTACTTC. The rearrangement uses TRBV5-1 and TRBJ2-5; TRBD2 might be the D (5 bases). Trimming shortened V by 4 bases and J by 4 bases, and 14 bases separated the two germline ends. Germline CDR1 SGHRS, CDR2 YFSETQ. The CDR3 contains 14 residues. Combining the CDR3 with reference TRBV5-1 and TRBJ2-5 gives the whole variable domain KAGVTQTPRYLIKTRGQQVTLSCSPISGHRSVSWYQQTPGQGLQFLFEYFSETQRNKGNFPGRFSGRQFSNSRSEMNVSTLELGDSALYLCASSPRLLAETQYFGPGTRLLVL.

The chain uses TRBV7-9 and TRBJ1-2; a weak D match, TRBD1 (6 bases). The CDR3 has 13 amino acids. Trimming removed 9 bases at V and 3 bases at J, with 14 bases between. Germline lookup yields CDR1 SEHNR and CDR2 FQNEAQ (reference sequence). The CDR3 loop reads CARQGLEDYGYTF. CDR3 nucleotides: TGTGCCAGACAGGGTTTAGAGGACTATGGCTACACCTTC.

The gene calls are TRBV5-4 and TRBJ1-1, with 7 bases identical to TRBD1. Germline V lookup: CDR1 SGHNT, CDR2 YYREEE (reference sequence). The CDR3 is 16 residues long. Germline trimming cut 7 bases from V and 4 bases from J; bases unmatched to any gene: 16. The CDR3 sequence is CASFRTGVRVFTEAFF. Here the CDR3 DNA reads TGTGCCAGCTTTAGGACAGGAGTTCGTGTGTTCACTGAAGCTTTCTTT.

This chain connects TRBV6-5 to TRBJ2-7; possible D gene TRBD1, 6 bases. The V gene's germline CDR1 is MNHEY and CDR2 SVGAGI. With 6 bases removed from V and 0 bases from J, the gap between germline ends came to 15 bases. There are 15 residues in the CDR3. The CDR3 coding sequence is TGTGCCAGCAGCGCCGGGGCAGGGGTCTCCTACGAGCAGTACTTC. Its protein is CASSAGAGVSYEQYF.

This clone was counted a single time. This rearrangement joins TRBV10-2 to TRBJ2-3, with 9 bases aligning to TRBD2. This CDR3 contains 15 residues. In germline, CDR1 is WSHSY, CDR2 SAAADI. After removal of 5 bases from V and 4 bases from J, the junction contained 7 bases not matched to a gene. CDR3 sequence: CASSRREGKADTQYF. The CDR3 DNA reads as TGCGCCAGCAGTAGGCGGGAGGGTAAAGCAGATACGCAGTATTTT.

This rearrangement joins TRBV30 to TRBJ2-1; D is possibly TRBD2 (7 bases). Trimming pared 4 bases from V and 7 bases from J, leaving 14 bases between. CDR3 length: 13 amino acids. Germline-derived CDR1 and CDR2 are GTSNPN and SVGIG (reference sequence). In DNA form, the CDR3 reads TGTGCCTGGAACCTTGAGGGGGGGAATGAGCAGTTCTTC. Translated: CAWNLEGGNEQFF.